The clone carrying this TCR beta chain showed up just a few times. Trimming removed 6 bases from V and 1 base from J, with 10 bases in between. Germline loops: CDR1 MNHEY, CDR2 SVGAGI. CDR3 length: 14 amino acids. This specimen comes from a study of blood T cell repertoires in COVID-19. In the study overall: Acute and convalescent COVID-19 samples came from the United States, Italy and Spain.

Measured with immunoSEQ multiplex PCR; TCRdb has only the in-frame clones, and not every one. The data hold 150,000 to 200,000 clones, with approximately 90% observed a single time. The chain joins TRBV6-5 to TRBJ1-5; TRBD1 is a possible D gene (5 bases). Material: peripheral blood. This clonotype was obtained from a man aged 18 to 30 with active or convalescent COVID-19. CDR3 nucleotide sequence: TGTGCCAGCAGACATCAGGGAAGCAATCAGCCCCAGCATTTT. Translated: CASRHQGSNQPQHF.